The clone carrying this T cell receptor (beta chain) was recorded many times. Its antigen is still unknown. The CDR3 does not close with the conserved phenylalanine or tryptophan, likely indicating a read error. Because the CDR3's place on the DNA is in doubt, the DNA is left out and the CDR3 is given as listed by TCRdb. Preparation of TCR beta libraries was done by quantitative 5'-RACE with molecular barcodes. TCRdb re-called the 5' RACE reads through MiXCR, storing one row per CDR3 protein. Seen here are 120,000 or so distinct CDR3 sequences, roughly an eighth observed once, and the top ten hold 2.5% to 3%. The CDR3 region is 12 residues in length, termini included. The source of the sample is a study of CD8 T cells in ankylosing spondylitis. The study's findings and limits: Past research had described some motif variants in reactive arthritis synovial fluid and blood.

V usage is TRBV12-3 or TRBV12-4 and J usage is TRBJ2-1; the table's D call, TRBD2, has no DNA check behind it. Specimen: blood, either unsorted or a sorted T cell fraction (not recorded which). This sequence originates from a female donor with ankylosing spondylitis or in good health (not recorded which). The CDR3 reads CASQNRGTSVWL.